The 17 T cell receptor beta chains below come from one sample, sequenced in a study of T cell responses to AZD1222 COVID-19 vaccine (dated by TCRdb to 2020 to 2023). The sample's time point label, in plain terms: baseline before first vaccination. The treatment or condition label for this specimen denotes: meningococcal conjugate vaccine given as trial control. Library preparation was by the immunoSEQ multiplex PCR assay. TCRdb re-hosts the immuneACCESS table, in-frame sequences only. Its copies lack some clones; in the studies checked, an unresolved V gene accounts for under half of them, and the cause for the rest is not known. The sample table records about 88,000 clones; more than 75% of these occur just once. Less than 5.5% of the sample is taken by the ten largest. Material: peripheral blood, obtained on day 0 of MenACWY control vaccination. These receptors originate from an adult in good health.

This chain links TRBV3-1 (or the pseudogene TRBV3-2) with TRBJ1-5; D is unresolved. The V end was cut by 4 bases, the J end by 5 bases, with 9 bases between. The CDR3 runs to 13 residues. The germline gives CDR1 LGHDT, CDR2 YNNKEL (reference sequence). Here the CDR3 reads CASSPSGDQPQHF. As DNA, the CDR3 is TGTGCCAGCAGCCCGAGCGGTGATCAGCCCCAGCATTTT.

Note on this clone: The junction departs from germline at one end; a sequencing error may be responsible. The chain employs TRBV7-7 and TRBJ2-5; D might be TRBD1 (6 bases). The CDR3 spans 14 residues. Germline-derived CDR1 and CDR2 are SSHAT and FNYEAQ (reference sequence). DNA for the CDR3: TGTGCTAGCAGCTCCCCAAGGCAGGGGGAGACCCAGTACTTC. This sequence encodes CASSSPRQGETQYF.

V is TRBV10-1 and J is TRBJ2-1; TRBD2 matches at 13 bases. V gave up 3 bases and J gave up 4 bases; unmatched junction bases: 0. The CDR3 loop spans 15 amino acids. Germline CDR1 is WNHNN and CDR2 is SYGVQD (reference sequence). The CDR3 loop is CASSELAGGYNEQFF. The CDR3 DNA sequence: TGCGCCAGCAGTGAACTAGCGGGAGGGTACAATGAGCAGTTCTTC.

V usage is TRBV5-1 and J usage is TRBJ1-2; D gene uncertain. Trimming left V 0 bases short and J 2 bases short, with 5 bases between. CDR1 and CDR2 (germline): SGHRS, YFSETQ. This CDR3 is built from 13 residues. CDR3 protein: CASSLEGNYGYTF. DNA of the CDR3: TGCGCCAGCAGCTTGGAGGGCAACTATGGCTACACCTTC.

A single count supports this clone. CDR3: CASSFTGNQPQHF. In nucleotides, the CDR3 is TGTGCCAGCAGTTTTACAGGCAATCAGCCCCAGCATTTT. The V and J genes are TRBV6-6 and TRBJ1-5; no reliable D call. The germline gives CDR1 MNHNY, CDR2 SVGAGI (reference sequence). Trimming took off 4 bases at V and 2 bases at J, with 6 bases between the two ends. This CDR3 has 13 amino acids.

This clone was detected once. CDR3 DNA sequence: TGTGCCAGCAGTTACCTTCCCGGAGGGACTTCCTACGAGCAGTACTTC. Translated: CASSYLPGGTSYEQYF. V is TRBV6-5 and J is TRBJ2-7; D is perhaps TRBD2 (6 bases). The CDR3 sequence is 16 residues long. The germline V gene has CDR1 MNHEY and CDR2 SVGAGI. The V and J ends lost 2 bases and 1 base respectively, with 15 bases between them.

The chain joins TRBV4-2 to TRBJ2-1; 8 positions agree with TRBD1. Unmatched junction bases numbered 6, after V lost 2 bases and J lost 6 bases. CDR3 length: 15 amino acids. Per the germline V gene, CDR1 is LGHNA and CDR2 is YNFKEQ. The CDR3 region is CASSQQTGDGNEQFF. The CDR3 nucleotides are TGTGCCAGCAGCCAACAGACAGGGGATGGCAATGAGCAGTTCTTC.

This clone was counted only a few times. The rearrangement links TRBV18 to TRBJ2-7; 10 nucleotides agree with TRBD2. CDR3 length: 16 residues. Losses at the gene ends were 0 bases for V and 5 bases for J; bases not matched to a gene: 7. Germline CDR1 and CDR2: KGHSH and LQKENI. The DNA of the CDR3 is TGTGCCAGCTCACCACCGTCGGTAGCGGGAGGCGACGAGCAGTACTTC. Its translation: CASSPPSVAGGDEQYF. Full variable domain (remainder filled in from reference TRBV18 and TRBJ2-7): NAGVMQNPRHLVRRRGQEARLRCSPMKGHSHVYWYRQLPEEGLKFMVYLQKENIIDESGMPKERFSAEFPKEGPSILRIQQVVRGDSAAYFCASSPPSVAGGDEQYFGPGTRLTVT.

The DNA for the CDR3 is TGTGCCATCAGTGAGAGGGGCGGAAGCTCTGGGGCCAACGTCCTGACTTTC. This translates into CAISERGGSSGANVLTF. The J gene is TRBJ2-6, the V gene TRBV10-3, with D maybe TRBD1 (5 bases). V was pared by 2 bases and J by 0 bases, with 11 bases between. The CDR3 runs to 17 residues. Germline V gene data show CDR1 as ENHRY and CDR2 as SYGVKD.

This chain uses TRBV5-1 with TRBJ2-7; D is undetermined. CDR3 length: 14 amino acids. CDR1 is SGHRS, CDR2 YFSETQ, per germline. V was clipped by 0 bases and J by 1 base, with 8 bases between them. The CDR3 is CASSLGGQSYEQYF. The CDR3 nucleotides are TGCGCCAGCAGCTTGGGAGGTCAGTCCTACGAGCAGTACTTC.

The V and J genes are TRBV16 and TRBJ1-1, with a weak D call TRBD1 (6 bases). V shed 3 bases and J shed 8 bases, with 13 bases lying between them. The germline V gene has CDR1 KGHSY and CDR2 FQNENV. This CDR3 has 13 residues. The chain's CDR3 is CASSQTRGFEAFF. CDR3 DNA: TGTGCCAGCAGCCAGACCAGGGGTTTCGAAGCTTTCTTT.

This chain joins TRBV15 and TRBJ2-7, with D uncertain. The CDR3 is 14 amino acids. Germline V gene sequence: CDR1 LNHNV, CDR2 YYDKDF (reference sequence). Trimming left V 3 bases short and J 5 bases short, with 14 bases between. Written as DNA, the CDR3 is TGTGCCACCAGCAGTTCGGCGGTTTCGAACGAGCAGTACTTC. Translation: CATSSSAVSNEQYF.

V is TRBV5-4 and J is TRBJ2-7, with 10 bases lining up with TRBD1. V gave up 0 bases and J gave up 4 bases; unmatched junction bases: 7. The CDR3 length is 16 residues. The germline CDR1 and CDR2 sequences are SGHNT and YYREEE (reference sequence). The CDR3 is CASSLAGGTGEYEQYF. The CDR3 DNA reads as TGTGCCAGCAGCTTGGCCGGGGGGACAGGGGAATACGAGCAGTACTTC.

The gene calls are TRBV5-1 and TRBJ2-5; 11 positions match TRBD2. This CDR3 has 15 residues. V dropped 4 bases and J dropped 1; count of bases not matched to a gene: 3. CDR1 is SGHRS and CDR2 is YFSETQ in the germline V gene. Written as DNA, the CDR3 is TGCGCCAGCAGCGTAGGGACTAGCGGCCAAGAGACCCAGTACTTC. Its translation is CASSVGTSGQETQYF.

This sequence joins TRBV6-6 and TRBJ2-2; 9 nucleotides line up with TRBD1. Per germline, CDR1 MNHNY and CDR2 SVGAGI (reference sequence). After removal of 7 bases from V and 8 bases from J, the junction contained 11 bases not matched to a gene. This CDR3 region has 15 residues. Written as DNA, the CDR3 is TGTGCCAGCACCCCGGGACAGGGAGGTGCTGGGGAGCTGTTTTTT. Its protein is CASTPGQGGAGELFF.

The rearrangement links TRBV11-3 to TRBJ2-1, with TRBD1 identical over 7 bases. The CDR3 totals 15 residues. Germline loops: CDR1 SGHNT, CDR2 YENEEA. Germline trimming cut 4 bases from V and 4 bases from J; bases unmatched to any gene: 7. In nucleotides, the CDR3 is TGTGCCAGCAGCTCCCGGACAGGATCATACAATGAGCAGTTCTTC. Its protein product is CASSSRTGSYNEQFF.

This rearrangement joins TRBV6-4 to TRBJ1-1; a possible D gene is TRBD1 (6 bases). Germline CDR1 MRHNA, CDR2 SNTAGT. Trimming left V 4 bases short and J 0 bases short, with 15 bases between. The CDR3 is 16 residues long. CDR3 DNA sequence: TGTGCCAGCAGTGCGGGGACACTCGAATTGAACACTGAAGCTTTCTTT. Its protein product is CASSAGTLELNTEAFF.